The 14 T cell receptor beta chains below come from one sample, sequenced in a study of blood T cell repertoires in COVID-19. TCRdb's table, derived via immunoSEQ multiplex PCR, lists solely in-frame clones and lacks some. The data show 100,000 to 150,000 clones, approximately 88% seen once. The sequenced sample consisted of peripheral blood. Receptor source: a woman aged 25 to 45 who had recovered from COVID-19.

The rearrangement links TRBV15 to TRBJ2-3, with 10 positions matching TRBD1. The CDR3 consists of 14 residues. From germline, CDR1 is LNHNV and CDR2 YYDKDF (reference sequence). V lost 11 bases and J lost 5; bases outside the gene matches: 10. Here the CDR3 DNA reads TGTGCCGTTGCTGACAGGGGGCTCAGAGATACGCAGTATTTT. It is translated as CAVADRGLRDTQYF.

The J gene is TRBJ2-7, the V gene TRBV13; D is perhaps TRBD1 (6 bases). Trimming took off 4 bases at V and 0 bases at J, with 13 bases between the two ends. Germline values: CDR1 PRHDT, CDR2 FYEKMQ (reference sequence). This CDR3 region has 15 residues. The CDR3 here is CASSSMDRYSYEQYF. In DNA form, the CDR3 reads TGTGCCAGCAGCTCCATGGACAGATACTCCTACGAGCAGTACTTC.

The chain couples TRBV9 to TRBJ2-3; D gene ambiguous. V gave up 0 bases and J gave up 4 bases, with 6 bases separating them. This CDR3 is built from 13 residues. Germline lookup yields CDR1 SGDLS and CDR2 YYNGEE. The CDR3 sequence: CASSVAAPDTQYF. DNA for the CDR3: TGTGCCAGCAGCGTAGCTGCGCCAGATACGCAGTATTTT. Variable domain in full (rest from reference TRBV9 and TRBJ2-3): DSGVTQTPKHLITATGQRVTLRCSPRSGDLSVYWYQQSLDQGLQFLIQYYNGEERAKGNILERFSAQQFPDLHSELNLSSLELGDSALYFCASSVAAPDTQYFGPGTRLTVL.

The gene calls are TRBV12-5 and TRBJ2-1, with 11 nucleotides matching TRBD2. The germline V gene has CDR1 LGHNT and CDR2 FRNRAP. The CDR3 contains 18 residues. V lost 5 bases and J lost 3; bases outside the gene matches: 12. CDR3 sequence (DNA): TGTGCTAGTGGTACCCCCACTAGCGGGGGATTCTACTACAATGAGCAGTTCTTC. Translating it yields CASGTPTSGGFYYNEQFF.

The J gene is TRBJ1-6, the V gene TRBV19; 7 bases line up with TRBD1. Germline assignment: CDR1 LNHDA and CDR2 SQIVND (reference sequence). The CDR3 consists of 13 residues. The V gene end was trimmed by 5 bases and the J gene end by 10 bases; junction bases not matched to a gene: 5. CDR3 amino acids: CASSETGRSPLHF. CDR3 in DNA: TGTGCCAGTAGTGAGACAGGGAGATCACCCCTCCACTTT. The entire variable domain, with the rest obtained from reference TRBV19 and TRBJ1-6, is as follows: DGGITQSPKYLFRKEGQNVTLSCEQNLNHDAMYWYRQDPGQGLRLIYYSQIVNDFQKGDIAEGYSVSREKKESFPLTVTSAQKNPTAFYLCASSETGRSPLHFGNGTRLTVT.

This clone was seen only once. The V call is TRBV27, the J call TRBJ1-2, with D possibly TRBD1 on 6 matching bases. This CDR3 region has 14 residues. The germline gives CDR1 MNHEY, CDR2 SMNVEV (reference sequence). V gave up 6 bases and J gave up 4 bases, with 15 bases separating them. DNA for the CDR3: TGTGCCAGCAGCCGTACCGGGACACGCTATGGCTACACCTTC. Translation gives CASSRTGTRYGYTF.

V and J are TRBV5-1 and TRBJ2-7; TRBD2 matches at 11 bases. V trimming: 1 base; J trimming: 3 bases; junction bases outside the gene matches: 9. CDR3 length: 17 residues. Per the germline V gene, CDR1 is SGHRS and CDR2 is YFSETQ. Here the CDR3 DNA reads TGCGCCAGCAGCTTGTGGGCTAGCGGGGGGTCCTACTACGAGCAGTACTTC. This encodes CASSLWASGGSYYEQYF.

V is TRBV3-1 (or the pseudogene TRBV3-2) and J is TRBJ2-7, with D maybe TRBD1 (6 bases). This CDR3 has 12 amino acids. V was shortened by 9 bases and J by 2 bases, with 11 bases between the two germline ends. CDR1 is LGHDT, CDR2 YNNKEL, per germline (reference sequence). CDR3 nucleotide sequence: TGTGCCAGTGGGGGCAGACCCTACGAGCAGTACTTC. Protein sequence: CASGGRPYEQYF.

The rearrangement uses TRBV5-8 and TRBJ1-1; 12 bases match TRBD1. Germline loops: CDR1 SGHTS, CDR2 YDEGEE. The CDR3 length is 17 residues. V was pared by 4 bases and J by 5 bases, with 12 bases of the junction left unmatched. Written as DNA, the CDR3 is TGTGCCAGCAGCCTGGGACAGGGGGCTAATCTTTGGACTGAAGCTTTCTTT. Amino acid sequence: CASSLGQGANLWTEAFF.

The rearrangement joins TRBV10-3 to TRBJ2-1, with D perhaps matching TRBD1 (6 bases). The V and J ends lost 0 bases and 4 bases respectively, with 13 bases between them. The CDR3 covers 16 residues. From germline, CDR1 is ENHRY and CDR2 SYGVKD. CDR3 coding DNA: TGTGCCATCAGTGAGTCGAAGGGGGAGTGGTACAATGAGCAGTTCTTC. This encodes CAISESKGEWYNEQFF.

The chain has TRBV6-5 and TRBJ1-2; 8 bases line up with TRBD1. This CDR3 is built from 13 residues. Germline loops: CDR1 MNHEY, CDR2 SVGAGI. V lost 6 bases, J lost 8 bases, and 8 bases stayed unmatched. CDR3 loop: CASSVTGEDGYTF. The CDR3 DNA reads as TGTGCCAGCAGCGTGACAGGGGAGGACGGCTACACCTTC.

This rearrangement joins TRBV27 to TRBJ2-2; a weak D match, TRBD2 (6 bases). Germline assignment: CDR1 MNHEY and CDR2 SMNVEV (reference sequence). The CDR3 runs to 12 residues. V was trimmed by 6 bases and J by 4 bases, leaving 6 bases between them. The DNA of the CDR3 is TGTGCCAGCAGGCGGGGCACCGGGGAGCTGTTTTTT. As protein: CASRRGTGELFF.

This sequence joins TRBV5-8 and TRBJ1-5; TRBD1 aligns across 7 bases. The CDR3 spans 15 residues. Germline CDR1 is SGHTS and CDR2 is YDEGEE. After removal of 3 bases from V and 4 bases from J, the junction contained 7 bases not matched to a gene. In DNA, the CDR3 is TGTGCCAGCAGCTCCGGGACAGCTACTAATCAGCCCCAGCATTTT. This encodes CASSSGTATNQPQHF.

The chain has TRBV18 and TRBJ2-7; D may be TRBD1 (5 bases). The CDR3 totals 13 residues. The ends were cut back, 3 bases at V and 5 bases at J, with 11 bases in the middle. Germline lookup yields CDR1 KGHSH and CDR2 LQKENI. CDR3 amino acids: CASSPGRADEQYF. The CDR3 DNA is TGTGCCAGCTCACCGGGCAGGGCAGACGAGCAGTACTTC. Full variable domain (outside the CDR3, taken from reference TRBV18 and TRBJ2-7): NAGVMQNPRHLVRRRGQEARLRCSPMKGHSHVYWYRQLPEEGLKFMVYLQKENIIDESGMPKERFSAEFPKEGPSILRIQQVVRGDSAAYFCASSPGRADEQYFGPGTRLTVT.